This TCR beta chain was recorded in a study of cytomegalovirus exposure and HLA in healthy donors. Primers: 60 Vbeta forward and 13 Jbeta reverse. Clones were read by immunoSEQ multiplex PCR, and TCRdb kept only the in-frame ones, dropping some. The sample lists roughly 160,000 clones, around 82% occurring once. This clone has just a few counts. What it binds is not known. The CDR3 is 11 amino acids. Germline values: CDR1 LNHDA, CDR2 SQIVND (reference sequence). Trimming took off 3 bases at V and 7 bases at J, with 5 bases between the two ends. General observations from the study: In vitro confirmation showed a few CMV-associated chains to be CMV antigen specific. The study listed roughly 160 cytomegalovirus-associated TCR beta chains.

Sequencing was carried out using PBMCs. The clonotype was recovered from a man aged 25-40 years in good health and CMV-seronegative. This chain joins TRBV19 and TRBJ2-3; D remains ambiguous. CDR3 protein: CASSMRNTQYF. The DNA for the CDR3 is TGTGCCAGTAGTATGAGGAATACGCAGTATTTT.